A selection of T cell receptor beta chains follows, all from one sample in a study of T cell changes during pregnancy in multiple sclerosis. Sequenced by immunoSEQ multiplex PCR; TCRdb stores in-frame clones only, minus some. The table lists 70,000 to 100,000 clones, 80% to 95% of them singletons. The source was peripheral blood, collected in the first trimester of pregnancy. The origin of the receptors is a female donor with multiple sclerosis, enrolled in a pregnancy study. CDR3s include the opening cysteine and the closing phenylalanine or tryptophan. A D gene is named only where the DNA matches it firmly. Size values are once, few and many counts, or a class for expanded clones, and some rows have none.

V: TRBV11-2; D: .; J: TRBJ2-3; size: .; DNA: TGTGCCAGCAGCTTCCGTCCTAGGGATACGCAGTATTTT; CDR3: CASSFRPRDTQYF
V: TRBV5-4; D: TRBD2; J: TRBJ2-7; size: once; DNA: TGTGCCAGCAGCTTGGGTTTGGTGGGAGGGCGGGGCGAGCAGTACTTC; CDR3: CASSLGLVGGRGEQYF
V: TRBV27; D: .; J: TRBJ1-1; size: once; DNA: TGTGCCAGCAGTCGGGTGGCCCCGAACACTGAAGCTTTCTTT; CDR3: CASSRVAPNTEAFF
V: TRBV5-1; D: .; J: TRBJ1-4; size: .; DNA: TGCGCCAGCAGCCGCCAGTCAACTAATGAAAAACTGTTTTTT; CDR3: CASSRQSTNEKLFF
V: TRBV7-8; D: .; J: TRBJ2-5; size: .; DNA: TGTGCCAGCAGCTTAGCGCCCCTAGTTGTGACCCAGTACTTC; CDR3: CASSLAPLVVTQYF
V: TRBV7-6; D: .; J: TRBJ2-5; size: .; DNA: TGTGCCAGCAGCTTAGATCGCGGGTGGGAGACCCAGTACTTC; CDR3: CASSLDRGWETQYF
V: TRBV18; D: TRBD2; J: TRBJ2-7; size: .; DNA: TGTGCCAGCTCACAACGTAGTAGCGGGAGCTCCTACGAGCAGTACTTC; CDR3: CASSQRSSGSSYEQYF
V: TRBV7-6; D: TRBD1; J: TRBJ1-3; size: once; DNA: TGTGCCAGCAGCTTAGGTACAGGGGACTCTGGAAACACCATATATTTT; CDR3: CASSLGTGDSGNTIYF
V: TRBV2; D: .; J: TRBJ1-4; size: .; DNA: TGTGCCAGCAGTGAACGCCAGTTAGGGGTGAGCAATGAAAAACTGTTTTTT; CDR3: CASSERQLGVSNEKLFF
V: TRBV9; D: TRBD2; J: TRBJ2-1; size: .; DNA: TGTGCCAGCAGCGTAGATTTTGGTGGACTAGCGGGAGGGTTCCATGAGCAGTTCTTC; CDR3: CASSVDFGGLAGGFHEQFF
V: TRBV9; D: TRBD2; J: TRBJ2-5; size: .; DNA: TGTGCCAGCAGCGTAGCTAGCGGGAGTCCCCAAGAGACCCAGTACTTC; CDR3: CASSVASGSPQETQYF
V: TRBV28; D: TRBD2; J: TRBJ2-1; size: .; DNA: TGTGCCAGCAGTTTAGAGGGGACTAGCGGGAGGGTGAATGAGCAGTTCTTC; CDR3: CASSLEGTSGRVNEQFF
V: TRBV6-6; D: .; J: TRBJ1-1; size: .; DNA: TGTGCCAGCACCGGGAACACTGAAGCTTTCTTT; CDR3: CASTGNTEAFF
V: TRBV29-1; D: TRBD1; J: TRBJ1-1; size: .; DNA: TGCAGCGTTGACCAGGGGGCAGGGACTGAAGCTTTCTTT; CDR3: CSVDQGAGTEAFF
V: TRBV6-1; D: TRBD1; J: TRBJ1-1; size: .; DNA: TGTGCCAGCAAGAGACAGGGAGGCGTGAACACTGAAGCTTTCTTT; CDR3: CASKRQGGVNTEAFF
V: TRBV13; D: TRBD1; J: TRBJ2-7; size: .; DNA: TGTGCCAGCAGCTTAGCATTTGGGGGGACAGGGGCCTACGAGCAGTACTTC; CDR3: CASSLAFGGTGAYEQYF
V: TRBV5-1; D: .; J: TRBJ2-2; size: .; DNA: TGCGCCAGCAGACCCGGGACGAACACCGGGGAGCTGTTTTTT; CDR3: CASRPGTNTGELFF
V: TRBV19; D: .; J: TRBJ1-4; size: .; DNA: TGTGCCAGTAGTTCACAGGACGAAAGTGAAAAACTGTTTTTT; CDR3: CASSSQDESEKLFF
V: TRBV6-6; D: TRBD2; J: TRBJ2-3; size: .; DNA: TGTGCCAGCCTAGCGGGAGACACAGATACGCAGTATTTT; CDR3: CASLAGDTDTQYF
V: TRBV7-8; D: .; J: TRBJ2-5; size: .; DNA: TGTGCCAGCCTCTTGCGGGCCCGACCAGGCGACCAAGAGACCCAGTACTTC; CDR3: CASLLRARPGDQETQYF
V: TRBV4-1; D: .; J: TRBJ2-3; size: .; DNA: TGCGCCAGCAGCCACCCCGCCTCGAGGCCAGATACGCAGTATTTT; CDR3: CASSHPASRPDTQYF
V: TRBV28; D: .; J: TRBJ2-5; size: .; DNA: TGTGCCAGCAGCCGTGTCTTGGGCCCTAAAGAGACCCAGTACTTC; CDR3: CASSRVLGPKETQYF